This entry lists 29 T cell receptor beta chains sequenced from one sample in a study of shared clonotypes between healthy human individuals. The assay was immunoSEQ multiplex PCR, and TCRdb's table has in-frame clones only and misses some. The sample includes 1.5 million to 2.5 million clones, about 95% of them seen just once. The naive CD8 population came from CD45RO-negative cells selected for CCR7, without terminally differentiated effector memory CD45RA+ cells. The material sequenced was naive CD8+ T cells sorted from blood. The receptors come from a man younger than 35 in good health.

The V call is TRBV9, the J call TRBJ2-3; TRBD2 agrees at 7 bases. Germline trimming cut 6 bases from V and 4 bases from J; bases unmatched to any gene: 2. The CDR3 is 12 amino acids. Per germline, CDR1 SGDLS and CDR2 YYNGEE. The chain's CDR3 is CASNGLADTQYF. CDR3 in DNA: TGTGCCAGCAACGGACTAGCAGATACGCAGTATTTT. Looking up the rest from reference TRBV9 and TRBJ2-3 gives the full variable domain: DSGVTQTPKHLITATGQRVTLRCSPRSGDLSVYWYQQSLDQGLQFLIQYYNGEERAKGNILERFSAQQFPDLHSELNLSSLELGDSALYFCASNGLADTQYFGPGTRLTVL.

The rearrangement uses TRBV7-9 and TRBJ2-7; 7 bases are a match to TRBD1. This CDR3 spans 15 amino acids. Germline V gene sequence: CDR1 SEHNR, CDR2 FQNEAQ (reference sequence). The V gene end was trimmed by 2 bases and the J gene end by 4 bases; junction bases not matched to a gene: 8. This CDR3 reads CASSLRVTGSYEQYF. The CDR3 DNA reads TGTGCCAGCAGCTTAAGGGTGACAGGGAGTTACGAGCAGTACTTC. The whole variable domain, filled in from reference TRBV7-9 and TRBJ2-7, reads DTGVSQNPRHKITKRGQNVTFRCDPISEHNRLYWYRQTLGQGPEFLTYFQNEAQLEKSRLLSDRFSAERPKGSFSTLEIQRTEQGDSAMYLCASSLRVTGSYEQYFGPGTRLTVT.

V is TRBV27 and J is TRBJ2-3; 8 bases line up with TRBD2. The CDR3 spans 16 residues. CDR1 and CDR2 (germline): MNHEY, SMNVEV (reference sequence). Unmatched junction bases numbered 8, after V lost 1 base and J lost 5 bases. CDR3 amino acids: CASSLLPGGAQDTQYF. DNA for the CDR3: TGTGCCAGCAGTTTATTGCCGGGGGGGGCACAAGATACGCAGTATTTT.

Concerning this clone itself: The same CDR3 can be traced to other DNA sequences in this sample. The rearrangement joins TRBV5-1 to TRBJ1-1; 8 nucleotides agree with TRBD1. This CDR3 spans 14 amino acids. The V gene's germline CDR1 is SGHRS and CDR2 YFSETQ. The V segment lost 4 bases and the J segment 1 base; nucleotides outside the gene matches: 3. CDR3 region: CASSPGTGNTEAFF. CDR3 in DNA: TGCGCCAGCAGCCCGGGGACAGGGAACACTGAAGCTTTCTTT. Looking up the rest from reference TRBV5-1 and TRBJ1-1 gives the full variable domain: KAGVTQTPRYLIKTRGQQVTLSCSPISGHRSVSWYQQTPGQGLQFLFEYFSETQRNKGNFPGRFSGRQFSNSRSEMNVSTLELGDSALYLCASSPGTGNTEAFFGQGTRLTVV.

Remarks on this clone: Other DNA variants within this sample encode the same CDR3. V gene TRBV13 combines with J gene TRBJ2-2; possible D gene TRBD2, 5 bases. Germline V gene sequence: CDR1 PRHDT, CDR2 FYEKMQ (reference sequence). Between the trimmed V and J ends, which lost 2 bases and 0 bases, there was a span of 7 bases. The CDR3 loop spans 15 amino acids. The chain's CDR3 is CASSLRGANTGELFF. The CDR3 region has the DNA TGTGCCAGCAGCTTACGGGGAGCGAACACCGGGGAGCTGTTTTTT.

This clone was seen once. The rearrangement uses TRBV5-6 and TRBJ2-6; D unresolved. Trimming left V 9 bases short and J 3 bases short, with 10 bases between. The CDR3 is made up of 13 amino acids. The germline CDR1 and CDR2 sequences are SGHDT and YYEEEE. CDR3 amino acids: CATAYSGANVLTF. The CDR3 coding sequence is TGTGCCACCGCCTACAGTGGGGCCAACGTCCTGACTTTC.

This chain connects TRBV5-1 to TRBJ2-3; D is uncertain. CDR3 length: 15 residues. Trimming left V 0 bases short and J 0 bases short, with 8 bases between. Per germline, CDR1 SGHRS and CDR2 YFSETQ. CDR3: CASSLEVDSTDTQYF. CDR3 coding DNA: TGCGCCAGCAGCTTGGAAGTGGATAGCACAGATACGCAGTATTTT.

This clone appeared a single time. V is TRBV10-3 and J is TRBJ2-2, with 10 bases identical to TRBD2. This CDR3 has 16 residues. CDR1 ENHRY and CDR2 SYGVKD come from the germline V gene. V shed 3 bases and J 6 bases; nucleotides not matched to a gene: 7. The CDR3 protein is CAISDGLAGAPGELFF. In DNA form, the CDR3 reads TGTGCCATCAGTGATGGTCTAGCGGGAGCCCCCGGGGAGCTGTTTTTT.

On this clone itself: Other DNA sequences in the same sample also yield this CDR3. CDR3 protein: CASSLDSLYEQYF. CDR3 bases: TGTGCCAGCAGCTTAGATTCTCTCTACGAGCAGTACTTC. This chain links TRBV7-9 with TRBJ2-7; D call uncertain. The germline V and J ends were trimmed by 1 base and 3 bases, with 7 bases remaining between them. Looked up from germline, CDR1 is SEHNR and CDR2 is FQNEAQ (reference sequence). The CDR3 spans 13 residues.

The rearrangement links TRBV6-5 to TRBJ2-2; D is undetermined. Germline lookup yields CDR1 MNHEY and CDR2 SVGAGI. This CDR3 has 15 residues. V lost 3 bases, J lost 2 bases, and 10 bases lay in between. The CDR3 DNA is TGTGCCAGCAGTTATAGGCAGGCAAACACCGGGGAGCTGTTTTTT. Encoded protein: CASSYRQANTGELFF.

In its sample, this clone was seen a few times. The chain recombines TRBV15 with TRBJ1-1; D remains unclear. Germline CDR1 LNHNV, CDR2 YYDKDF (reference sequence). There are 13 residues in the CDR3. V gave up 5 bases and J gave up 1 base, with 8 bases separating them. In nucleotides, the CDR3 is TGTGCCACCAGCGCGGATGCGAACACTGAAGCTTTCTTT. Translated, it gives CATSADANTEAFF. Complete variable domain (other parts from reference TRBV15 and TRBJ1-1): DAMVIQNPRYQVTQFGKPVTLSCSQTLNHNVMYWYQQKSSQAPKLLFHYYDKDFNNEADTPDNFQSRRPNTSFCFLDIRSPGLGDTAMYLCATSADANTEAFFGQGTRLTVV.

This clone was detected once. The V gene is TRBV5-1, the J gene TRBJ2-7; 11 bases align to TRBD1. Trimming took 5 bases from V and 5 from J; bases not matched to a gene: 3. The CDR3 consists of 13 residues. Looked up from germline, CDR1 is SGHRS and CDR2 is YFSETQ. CDR3 sequence: CASRRTGGHEQYF. As DNA, the CDR3 is TGCGCCAGCAGACGGACAGGGGGCCACGAGCAGTACTTC. Using reference TRBV5-1 and TRBJ2-7 for the parts outside the CDR3, the full variable domain is KAGVTQTPRYLIKTRGQQVTLSCSPISGHRSVSWYQQTPGQGLQFLFEYFSETQRNKGNFPGRFSGRQFSNSRSEMNVSTLELGDSALYLCASRRTGGHEQYFGPGTRLTVT.

Details on this clone: Distinct nucleotide sequences in the sample also encode this CDR3. The rearrangement links TRBV13 to TRBJ1-1, with unresolved D. The length of the CDR3 is 13 residues. Germline V gene lookup returns CDR1 PRHDT and CDR2 FYEKMQ (reference sequence). V was clipped by 5 bases and J by 3 bases, with 10 bases between them. The CDR3: CASSPPGDTEAFF. Written as DNA, the CDR3 is TGTGCCAGCAGCCCACCCGGGGACACTGAAGCTTTCTTT.

The gene calls are TRBV10-2 and TRBJ1-1; 10 nucleotides line up with TRBD1. The CDR3 contains 15 residues. Unmatched junction bases numbered 3, after V lost 0 bases and J lost 5 bases. The germline gives CDR1 WSHSY, CDR2 SAAADI. The CDR3 region has the DNA TGCGCCAGCAGTGAGTCGGGACAGGGGTGGACTGAAGCTTTCTTT. It is translated as CASSESGQGWTEAFF.

This rearrangement joins TRBV28 to TRBJ1-1; the match to TRBD1 covers 8 bases. V dropped 10 bases and J dropped 1; count of bases not matched to a gene: 5. The germline CDR1 and CDR2 sequences are MDHEN and SYDVKM. The CDR3 consists of 13 residues. This CDR3 reads CATLGTGNTEAFF. The CDR3 coding sequence is TGTGCCACCCTTGGGACAGGGAACACTGAAGCTTTCTTT.

The chain links TRBV4-3 to TRBJ2-1; D tentatively fits TRBD1 or TRBD2 (6 bases each). Germline values: CDR1 LGHNA, CDR2 YSLEER. The CDR3 is made up of 15 amino acids. V lost 2 bases, J lost 6 bases, and 14 bases lay in between. This CDR3 is CASSQPGAKGNEQFF. As DNA, the CDR3 is TGCGCCAGCAGCCAACCGGGGGCGAAAGGCAATGAGCAGTTCTTC.

V is TRBV29-1 and J is TRBJ2-4; D unclear. The CDR3 loop spans 8 amino acids. CDR1 is SQVTM, CDR2 ANQGSEA, per germline. V was shortened by 8 bases and J by 10 bases, with 6 bases between the two germline ends. Written as DNA, the CDR3 is TGCAGCCAAACTATTCAGTACTTC. The encoded protein is CSQTIQYF.

The V call is TRBV6-5, the J call TRBJ2-7; possible D gene TRBD2, 6 bases. This CDR3 has 15 amino acids. CDR1 is MNHEY, CDR2 SVGAGI, per germline. V gave up 8 bases and J gave up 0 bases, with 17 bases separating them. DNA of the CDR3: TGTGCCAGCGGAGGCGGGACTGACAGCTCCTACGAGCAGTACTTC. Its protein is CASGGGTDSSYEQYF.

The CDR3 spells CASSLASTDTQYF. The CDR3 region has the DNA TGCGCCAGCAGTCTGGCTAGCACAGATACGCAGTATTTT. This chain uses TRBV10-2 with TRBJ2-3, with unresolved D. The V and J ends lost 5 bases and 0 bases respectively, with 6 bases between them. Germline lookup yields CDR1 WSHSY and CDR2 SAAADI. This CDR3 contains 13 residues.

In DNA form, the CDR3 reads TGCGCCAGCAGCCAAGAAGGTAGCGGGAGCTCCTACAATGAGCAGTTCTTC. It codes for CASSQEGSGSSYNEQFF. The V gene is TRBV4-1, the J gene TRBJ2-1, with 9 positions matching TRBD2. Germline assignment: CDR1 MGHRA and CDR2 YSYEKL. The length of the CDR3 is 17 residues. V trimming: 0 bases; J trimming: 0 bases; junction bases outside the gene matches: 3.

CDR3 bases: TGCAGCGTTGAAGATGGCACAGGGAAAGATACGCAGTATTTT. Residues: CSVEDGTGKDTQYF. This chain connects TRBV29-1 to TRBJ2-3; D perhaps matches TRBD1 (6 bases). Trimming pared 0 bases from V and 5 bases from J, leaving 12 bases between. Germline CDR1 reads SQVTM; CDR2 reads ANQGSEA. This CDR3 has 14 residues.

About this clone: The sample holds other DNA sequences that translate to the same CDR3. V gene TRBV11-2 combines with J gene TRBJ2-7, with D perhaps matching TRBD2 (5 bases). Germline V gene data show CDR1 as SGHAT and CDR2 as FQNNGV. The CDR3 consists of 11 residues. Trimming removed 5 bases at V and 5 bases at J, with 7 bases between. CDR3 loop: CASSLGDEQYF. The CDR3 bases are TGTGCCAGCAGCCTCGGGGACGAGCAGTACTTC.

This clone appeared a single time. The chain joins TRBV7-2 to TRBJ2-1; TRBD1 matches 7 bases. Germline V gene data show CDR1 as SGHTA and CDR2 as FQGNSA. The CDR3 is 14 amino acids. J was trimmed by 2 bases and V by 4 bases; bases with no gene match: 2. The CDR3 sequence is CASSWTGTYNEQFF. The CDR3 nucleotides read TGTGCCAGCAGCTGGACAGGCACCTACAATGAGCAGTTCTTC.

The chain joins TRBV27 to TRBJ2-1; a possible D gene is TRBD2 (6 bases). The CDR3 consists of 17 residues. The germline V gene encodes CDR1 MNHEY and CDR2 SMNVEV (reference sequence). Trimming shortened V by 6 bases and J by 3 bases, and 21 bases separated the two germline ends. The CDR3 is CASSLLSGGMGYNEQFF. The CDR3 DNA sequence: TGTGCCAGCAGCCTACTCTCGGGCGGGATGGGCTACAATGAGCAGTTCTTC.

This rearrangement joins TRBV5-4 to TRBJ1-6; 7 bases fit TRBD1. V lost 4 bases and J lost 5; bases outside the gene matches: 6. Germline V gene sequence: CDR1 SGHNT, CDR2 YYREEE (reference sequence). The CDR3 extends over 15 amino acids. CDR3 sequence (DNA): TGTGCCAGCAGCCCCGGGACAGATCATAATTCACCCCTCCACTTT. Protein: CASSPGTDHNSPLHF.

The V call is TRBV28, the J call TRBJ2-7; TRBD1 matches at 9 bases. Germline assignment: CDR1 MDHEN and CDR2 SYDVKM. J gave up 5 bases and V 6 bases, and 11 bases lay outside the gene matches. The CDR3 extends over 15 amino acids. CDR3 loop: CASSEKDRGGDEQYF. The CDR3, as DNA: TGTGCCAGCAGCGAGAAGGACAGGGGCGGCGACGAGCAGTACTTC.

The CDR3: CASSFTGVEQFF. CDR3 coding DNA: TGTGCCAGCAGCTTCACTGGGGTTGAGCAGTTCTTC. J is TRBJ2-1 and V is TRBV11-2; D remains ambiguous. The V end was cut by 3 bases, the J end by 9 bases, with 9 bases between. CDR3 size: 12 residues. The V gene's germline CDR1 is SGHAT and CDR2 FQNNGV.

The genes are TRBV6-5 and TRBJ2-7; D ambiguous. V lost 7 bases and J 4 bases, leaving 14 bases between the germline ends. There are 13 residues in the CDR3. The germline V gene encodes CDR1 MNHEY and CDR2 SVGAGI. CDR3 DNA sequence: TGTGCCAGCACCCCAGACACCCGATACGAGCAGTACTTC. The encoded protein is CASTPDTRYEQYF.

The genes are TRBV2 and TRBJ2-1; a weak D match, TRBD2 (5 bases). Deletions cut 3 bases from V and 6 bases from J, with 18 bases between. The germline V gene has CDR1 SNHLY and CDR2 FYNNEI. This CDR3 has 16 amino acids. The CDR3 bases are TGTGCCAGCAGTGAGTCTGCTAGCATAGTTGGCAATGAGCAGTTCTTC. Translating gives CASSESASIVGNEQFF. Full variable domain (rest looked up from reference TRBV2 and TRBJ2-1): EPEVTQTPSHQVTQMGQEVILRCVPISNHLYFYWYRQILGQKVEFLVSFYNNEISEKSEIFDDQFSVERPDGSNFTLKIRSTKLEDSAMYFCASSESASIVGNEQFFGPGTRLTVL.